These T cell receptor beta chains were read from a single sample in a study of shared clonotypes between healthy human individuals. Only in-frame clones appear in the TCRdb table, and some are missing; sequencing was by immunoSEQ multiplex PCR. The sample yields over a million clones, approximately 80% seen once. The source material was memory CD4+ T cells from PBMCs. These receptors were obtained from a man aged 18 to 35 in good health. Some clones in this sample may be carry-over from other donors' samples. Both conserved end residues are part of each CDR3. The order of the fields is D gene, V gene, J gene, CDR3 protein. D genes are given only for firm matches.

D gene: .; V gene: TRBV7-7; J gene: TRBJ2-5; CDR3 protein: CASSPQGSETQYF
D gene: .; V gene: TRBV28; J gene: TRBJ1-5; CDR3 protein: CASTSLSGTAKPQHF
D gene: .; V gene: TRBV27; J gene: TRBJ1-5; CDR3 protein: CASSLRRFEPQHF
D gene: TRBD2; V gene: TRBV7-8; J gene: TRBJ2-7; CDR3 protein: CASSLGREGSYEQYF
D gene: .; V gene: TRBV28; J gene: TRBJ2-1; CDR3 protein: CASGEQFF
D gene: .; V gene: TRBV30; J gene: TRBJ1-1; CDR3 protein: CAWSVRRGRTEAFF
D gene: .; V gene: TRBV6-5; J gene: TRBJ1-5; CDR3 protein: CASSYRQLQPQHF
D gene: .; V gene: TRBV4-1; J gene: TRBJ1-1; CDR3 protein: CASSQGQGVNTEAFF
D gene: .; V gene: TRBV15; J gene: TRBJ1-4; CDR3 protein: CATSRDWGHEKLFF
D gene: .; V gene: TRBV5-1; J gene: TRBJ1-2; CDR3 protein: CASSLDSSNYGYTF